The 6 T cell receptor beta chains in this list originate from one sample, sequenced in a study of regulatory T cells in long-lasting Graves disease. Described time point: persistent/refractory GD, antithyroid drugs over 5 years with positive TRAb. The TCR library used RNA extracted from PBMCs. Investigators prepared the TCR beta libraries by applying iRepertoire HTBI primers and Arm-PCR of CDR3 regions. TCRdb called the multiplex PCR reads again in MiXCR, with one record for every CDR3 protein. The data contain more than 650,000 distinct CDR3 sequences, approximately 31% of them singletons. The sequenced sample was peripheral blood mononuclear cells (PBMCs), obtained when the disease was refractory, from a patient treated with antithyroid drugs. The receptors come from a female donor with Graves disease.

This clonotype has only a few counts. The chain is built from TRBV11-2 and TRBJ1-1; D gene unclear. The V and J ends lost 3 bases and 4 bases respectively, with 21 bases between them. The CDR3 loop spans 17 amino acids. The V gene's germline CDR1 is SGHAT and CDR2 FQNNGV. The CDR3 protein is CASSFAAHGRVGTEAFF. In nucleotides, the CDR3 is TGTGCCAGCAGCTTTGCCGCACACGGTCGGGTGGGCACTGAAGCTTTCTTT. The full variable domain, with the rest looked up from reference TRBV11-2 and TRBJ1-1, is EAGVAQSPRYKIIEKRQSVAFWCNPISGHATLYWYQQILGQGPKLLIQFQNNGVVDDSQLPKDRFSAERLKGVDSTLKIQPAKLEDSAVYLCASSFAAHGRVGTEAFFGQGTRLTVV.

V gene TRBV2 combines with J gene TRBJ1-5; D not certain. This CDR3 region has 14 residues. CDR1 is SNHLY and CDR2 is FYNNEI in the germline V gene. V lost 3 bases to trimming and J lost 1 base, with 7 bases between them. The CDR3 DNA sequence: TGTGCCAGCAGTGAGGGCCGCAGCAATCAGCCCCAGCATTTT. It encodes CASSEGRSNQPQHF.

This clonotype has more than one count but fewer than ten. The chain couples TRBV11-3 to TRBJ2-7; 7 bases line up with TRBD2. Germline CDR1 is SGHNT and CDR2 is YENEEA. V was clipped by 3 bases and J by 6 bases; unmatched bases: 11. CDR3 length equals 15 residues. CDR3 protein: CASSFSGMSLGEQYF. CDR3 nucleotides: TGTGCCAGCAGCTTCAGCGGGATGTCCCTCGGCGAGCAGTACTTC.

In its sample, this clonotype was seen once. This chain joins TRBV11-2 and TRBJ2-2; D ambiguous. The CDR3 runs to 15 residues. Germline lookup yields CDR1 SGHAT and CDR2 FQNNGV. V was shortened by 4 bases and J by 6 bases, with 15 bases between the two germline ends. The CDR3 protein is CASSWSLESSGELFF. CDR3 sequence (DNA): TGTGCCAGCAGCTGGAGTCTAGAGAGTTCCGGGGAGCTGTTTTTT.

The V call is TRBV6-5, the J call TRBJ2-2, with 11 bases fitting TRBD2. The trim removed 0 bases at V and 8 bases at J, leaving 11 bases unmatched. The CDR3 totals 18 residues. In germline, CDR1 is MNHEY, CDR2 SVGAGI. CDR3 in amino acids: CASSYSGTSGLMGGELFF. The CDR3 bases are TGTGCCAGCAGTTACTCGGGGACTAGCGGTTTGATGGGAGGGGAGCTGTTTTTT.

With respect to this clonotype: One end of the junction fails to match germline, which may point to a read error. The chain combines TRBV10-3 with TRBJ1-2, with D maybe TRBD1 (5 bases). Germline CDR1 reads ENHRY; CDR2 reads SYGVKD. The CDR3 contains 15 residues. The CDR3 region has the DNA TGTGCCATCAGTGAGTCGTCAGGGCAAAACTATAGCTACACCTTC. The encoded protein is CAISESSGQNYSYTF.